The table lists the clone carrying this TCR beta chain with a count of one. TCRdb keeps only in-frame clones here, not all; method: immunoSEQ multiplex PCR. The table lists 310,000 or so clones, 80% to 90% of them singletons. This sample was included in a study of blood T cell repertoires in COVID-19. Germline V gene lookup returns CDR1 MGHRA and CDR2 YSYEKL. The CDR3 loop spans 17 amino acids. The J segment lost 1 base and the V segment lost 3 bases, leaving 6 bases of the junction unmatched. This TCR was sampled from a woman under 30 who had recovered from COVID-19. The chain recombines TRBV4-1 with TRBJ1-5, with 10 bases lining up with TRBD1. The sample was PBMCs or T cells enriched from blood (not recorded which). The CDR3 bases are TGCGCCAGCAGCCAGATGCCGGGACAGGGGAGCAATCAGCCCCAGCATTTT. Translating gives CASSQMPGQGSNQPQHF.